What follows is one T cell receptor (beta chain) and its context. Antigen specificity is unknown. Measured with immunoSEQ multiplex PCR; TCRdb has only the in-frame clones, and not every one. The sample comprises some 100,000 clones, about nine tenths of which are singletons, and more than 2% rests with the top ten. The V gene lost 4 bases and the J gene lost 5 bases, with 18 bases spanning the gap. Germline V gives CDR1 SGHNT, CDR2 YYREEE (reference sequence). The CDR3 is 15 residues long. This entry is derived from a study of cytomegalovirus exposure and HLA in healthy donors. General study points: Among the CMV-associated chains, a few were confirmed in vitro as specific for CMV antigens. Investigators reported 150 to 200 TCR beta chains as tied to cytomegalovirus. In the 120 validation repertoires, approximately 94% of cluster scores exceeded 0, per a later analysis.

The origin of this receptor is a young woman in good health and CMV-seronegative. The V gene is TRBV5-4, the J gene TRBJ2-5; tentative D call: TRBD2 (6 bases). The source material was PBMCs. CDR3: CASSRRRGGSETQYF. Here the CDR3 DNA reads TGTGCCAGCAGCCGTAGACGGGGAGGATCGGAGACCCAGTACTTC.